This passage covers 16 T cell receptor beta chains from one sample sequenced in a study of PD-1 blockade in mismatch repair-deficient tumors. The table came from immunoSEQ multiplex PCR; TCRdb's copy has only in-frame clones and leaves some out. Here the sample spans 40,000 to 65,000 clones, over 70% being singletons. The sequencing used peripheral blood, collected 20 weeks after starting pembrolizumab. Receptor source: an adult with mismatch repair-deficient cancer.

The V and J genes are TRBV5-4 and TRBJ1-5; the D gene is possibly TRBD1 (5 bases). The germline V and J ends were trimmed by 5 bases and 6 bases, with 12 bases remaining between them. Germline values: CDR1 SGHNT, CDR2 YYREEE (reference sequence). The CDR3 sequence is 13 residues long. The CDR3 protein is CASRGLSVQPQHF. CDR3 nucleotides: TGTGCCAGCAGGGGGCTGAGTGTTCAGCCCCAGCATTTT.

The chain links TRBV4-2 to TRBJ2-1; 9 nucleotides match TRBD2. This CDR3 spans 16 amino acids. The V gene end was trimmed by 0 bases and the J gene end by 2 bases; junction bases not matched to a gene: 2. Germline V gene lookup returns CDR1 LGHNA and CDR2 YNFKEQ. The CDR3 nucleotides are TGTGCCAGCAGCCAAGAGACTAGCGGAACCTACAATGAGCAGTTCTTC. This sequence encodes CASSQETSGTYNEQFF.

The chain links TRBV9 to TRBJ2-1; 8 bases are a match to TRBD2. The CDR3 is made up of 15 amino acids. Germline values: CDR1 SGDLS, CDR2 YYNGEE. With 0 bases clipped from V and 5 bases from J, the junction kept 4 bases outside the gene matches. The CDR3: CASSVGREGNNEQFF. DNA for the CDR3: TGTGCCAGCAGCGTAGGACGGGAGGGTAACAATGAGCAGTTCTTC.

CDR3 sequence: CASSQTSGNSGANVLTF. CDR3 DNA: TGCGCCAGCAGCCAAACTAGCGGCAACTCTGGGGCCAACGTCCTGACTTTC. The rearrangement links TRBV5-1 to TRBJ2-6; 8 bases are shared with TRBD2. CDR1 is SGHRS, CDR2 YFSETQ, per germline. With V trimmed by 4 bases and J by 0 bases, 6 bases remained unmatched. The CDR3 is 17 residues long.

The chain is built from TRBV11-2 and TRBJ2-7, with TRBD1 as a possible D gene (6 bases). The CDR3 runs to 13 residues. V was clipped by 3 bases and J by 2 bases, with 8 bases between them. Germline V gene sequence: CDR1 SGHAT, CDR2 FQNNGV. CDR3 DNA sequence: TGTGCCAGCAGCTTCGGGACAACCTACGAGCAGTACTTC. Protein sequence: CASSFGTTYEQYF.

This clone was counted between two and nine times. The J gene is TRBJ1-4, the V gene TRBV7-8, with a possible D match to TRBD1 (5 bases). The V end was cut by 8 bases, the J end by 5 bases, with 12 bases between. Germline V gene data show CDR1 as SGHVS and CDR2 as FQNEAQ. This CDR3 is built from 13 residues. The CDR3 region is CASSRGVNEKLFF. The CDR3 bases are TGTGCCAGCTCGAGGGGTGTGAATGAAAAACTGTTTTTT.

This clone was recorded once. The chain carries TRBV20-1 and TRBJ2-1; D remains ambiguous. The CDR3 covers 11 residues. CDR1 DFQATT and CDR2 SNEGSKA come from the germline V gene (reference sequence). V was clipped by 6 bases and J by 8 bases, with 11 bases between them. The chain's CDR3 is CSASWLDEQFF. The CDR3 DNA is TGCAGTGCCAGCTGGCTGGATGAGCAGTTCTTC.

This sequence joins TRBV29-1 and TRBJ1-1; D uncertain. The germline V and J ends were trimmed by 7 bases and 0 bases, with 9 bases remaining between them. Looked up from germline, CDR1 is SQVTM and CDR2 is ANQGSEA. The CDR3 contains 12 residues. The CDR3 DNA reads TGCAGCGCTGGACTCATGAACACTGAAGCTTTCTTT. Translation gives CSAGLMNTEAFF.

This rearrangement joins TRBV5-4 to TRBJ2-7; 8 bases match TRBD2. The ends lost 4 bases at V and 4 bases at J; junction bases unmatched: 10. CDR1 SGHNT and CDR2 YYREEE come from the germline V gene (reference sequence). CDR3 length: 15 amino acids. CDR3 protein: CASSPFGGRLYEQYF. CDR3 nucleotides: TGTGCCAGCAGCCCTTTCGGCGGGAGGTTATACGAGCAGTACTTC.

The J gene is TRBJ1-1, the V gene TRBV11-3; D gene unclear. CDR3 length equals 17 residues. V was cut by 5 bases and J by 0 bases, with 19 bases left in between. Germline lookup yields CDR1 SGHNT and CDR2 YENEEA. The CDR3, as DNA: TGTGCCAGCAGCCCCCCTGCCCACGGCGGCATGAACACTGAAGCTTTCTTT. This translates into CASSPPAHGGMNTEAFF.

The V and J genes are TRBV6-5 and TRBJ1-1, with D perhaps matching TRBD1 (5 bases). This CDR3 comprises 15 residues. V lost 4 bases and J 0 bases, leaving 12 bases between the germline ends. The germline V gene encodes CDR1 MNHEY and CDR2 SVGAGI. The chain's CDR3 is CASSSGHFMNTEAFF. In nucleotides, the CDR3 is TGTGCCAGCAGTTCCGGACATTTCATGAACACTGAAGCTTTCTTT.

Comment on this clone: This sample also contains other DNA sequences that code for the same CDR3. The chain combines TRBV4-3 with TRBJ1-1; D gene uncertain. Germline loops: CDR1 LGHNA, CDR2 YSLEER. The CDR3 contains 11 residues. With 2 bases removed from V and 8 bases from J, the gap between germline ends came to 6 bases. The CDR3 loop is CASSQFGEAFF. The CDR3 DNA follows: TGCGCCAGCAGCCAATTTGGGGAAGCTTTCTTT.

This clone was seen only a few times. The rearrangement joins TRBV7-8 to TRBJ1-2; TRBD1 might be the D (5 bases). Germline V gene data show CDR1 as SGHVS and CDR2 as FQNEAQ. This CDR3 is built from 13 residues. V was shortened by 5 bases and J by 4 bases, with 11 bases between the two germline ends. In nucleotides, the CDR3 is TGTGCCAGCAGCACCACAGGTCCCTATGGCTACACCTTC. This gives the protein CASSTTGPYGYTF.

The chain recombines TRBV10-1 with TRBJ1-1; 9 bases line up with TRBD1. The trim removed 6 bases at V and 4 bases at J, leaving 3 bases unmatched. There are 13 residues in the CDR3. Germline CDR1 WNHNN, CDR2 SYGVQD (reference sequence). The CDR3 spells CASRETGGTEAFF. As DNA, the CDR3 is TGCGCCAGCAGGGAGACAGGGGGCACTGAAGCTTTCTTT.

This clone occurred a few times. V and J are TRBV19 and TRBJ1-5; a possible D gene is TRBD1 (5 bases). Germline V gene data show CDR1 as LNHDA and CDR2 as SQIVND (reference sequence). This CDR3 spans 16 amino acids. Trimming left V 3 bases short and J 1 base short, with 13 bases between. The DNA of the CDR3 is TGTGCCAGTAGTATTATTCAGGGTCGAAGCAATCAGCCCCAGCATTTT. Translation: CASSIIQGRSNQPQHF.

The chain employs TRBV10-3 and TRBJ1-2; the D is unclear. This CDR3 contains 11 residues. Germline assignment: CDR1 ENHRY and CDR2 SYGVKD. V lost 0 bases and J lost 8, with 4 bases in between. As DNA, the CDR3 is TGTGCCATCAGTGAGTCAGGCGGCTACACCTTC. It is translated as CAISESGGYTF.